This T cell receptor (beta chain) derives from a study of T cell clonality in common variable immunodeficiency (dated by TCRdb to about 2015). What the study reported, not specific to this receptor: The authors noted that sequencing repertoires of T cell subpopulations would be needed to clarify what caused the increased clonality in CVID. Fewer TCRbeta clones were shared among CVID subjects than among healthy controls (p < 0.0001). Even though DNA input was equal, the average per sample came to 65,000 to 100,000 unique sequences for controls compared with some 29,000 for CVID samples. Reportedly, TCRbeta sequences from CVID had fewer deletions and N-nucleotide insertions, and highly modified clones with 13 or more V deletions were absent from CVID. Compared with healthy controls, CVID subjects showed increased TCRbeta clonality (t-test p = 0.018), a feature most characteristic of about a third of subjects. Patient heterogeneity within the CVID cohort put limits on correlating repertoire features with clinical complications.

This clone was counted between two and nine times. Which antigen it targets is not known. The read terminates 3 residues before the CDR3 end, so the remaining end is supplied by the germline J gene. For sequencing, equivalent amounts of genomic DNA were input from CVID and control samples. For every sample, a 60 bp segment covering the rearranged TCRbeta CDR3 region was amplified and then sequenced. TCRbeta amplification used the immunoSEQ assay, a bias-corrected multiplex PCR with high-throughput sequencing. In the source study's methods: Every unique nucleotide sequence was considered a clone and was annotated with V, D and J genes, copy number and frequency. Sequences were labeled productive if in frame, and non-productive if out of frame or containing stop codons. Clonality was calculated from Shannon's entropy as previously described. The predicted amino acid sequences of productive clones were used to derive the mean CDR3 Kyte-Doolittle hydropathy. Using the R hclust function, scaled V gene usage was clustered hierarchically with Manhattan distance and complete linkage. To assess clone sharing by CDR3 amino acid sequence, 12 repertoires per group were resampled over 100 rounds. The repertoires were screened for 55 to 75 published EBV-specific TCRbeta sequences and approximately 230 published CMV-specific TCRbeta sequences. After a couple of CVID samples that produced fewer than 10,000 sequences were dropped from the analysis, some 40 CVID repertoires remained. The clones in this table, taken by TCRdb from immuneACCESS, are in-frame only. Not every clone is retained; where verified, under half of the shortfall comes from an unresolved V gene, and the cause of the rest is unknown. The V and J calls and the clone size are those of that table, but D and trimming were determined from the DNA. The table puts 4,000 to 6,500 clones in this sample, none counted just once. Approximately 15% of the sample lies in the top ten.

The CDR3 starts with the cysteine, ends with the phenylalanine, and has 14 residues. Of the CDR3's DNA, 33 bases were read; they are in frame from base 1. V and J are truncated by 5 bases and 2 bases respectively, leaving an intervening sequence of 13 bases. CDR1 and CDR2 are read off the germline V gene as SGHTA and FQGNSA. Standard criteria were used to diagnose CVID, namely serum IgG, IgA and/or IgM reduced below the normal range together with specific antibody deficiency. There were some 46 subjects in the CVID group (29 male and some 15 female), ranging in age from about 8 to 64 years, with a mean age of 40. Predominantly Caucasian heritage was noted among both the CVID patients and the healthy controls. All CVID subjects had received replacement immunoglobulin therapy for at least one year at the time of study participation. No CVID subject was ill or taking immunomodulatory or immunosuppressive medication when blood was collected. Heparinized peripheral whole blood samples of roughly 5 to 8.5 ml were obtained from each donor. Genomic DNA from adults with common variable immune deficiency (CVID) and from healthy adult controls was used to sequence TCRbeta CDR3 repertoires. Diluted blood was subjected to density centrifugation over Hypaque 1077 or Ficoll-Paque for isolation of peripheral blood mononuclear cells. Genomic DNA was extracted from unsorted mononuclear cells by Qiagen column purification or by a centrifugation-based method.

The sample comprised peripheral blood mononuclear cells. The V gene is TRBV7-2 and the J gene is TRBJ2-7, and possibly TRBD2, on 6 matching bases. This sequence originates from a human donor with common variable immunodeficiency. CDR3 reads: CASSIGTPTYEQYF. The DNA read from the CDR3 is TGTGCCAGCAGCATCGGGACTCCGACCTACGAG.